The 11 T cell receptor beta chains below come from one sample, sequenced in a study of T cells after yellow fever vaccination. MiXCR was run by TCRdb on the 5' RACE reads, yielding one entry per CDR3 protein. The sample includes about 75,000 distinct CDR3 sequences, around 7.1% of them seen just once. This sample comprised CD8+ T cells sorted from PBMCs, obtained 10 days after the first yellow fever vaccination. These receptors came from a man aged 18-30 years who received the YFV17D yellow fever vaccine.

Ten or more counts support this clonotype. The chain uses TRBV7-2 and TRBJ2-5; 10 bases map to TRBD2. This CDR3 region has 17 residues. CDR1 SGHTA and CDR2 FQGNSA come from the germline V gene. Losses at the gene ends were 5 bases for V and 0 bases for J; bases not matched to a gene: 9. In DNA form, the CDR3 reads TGTGCCAGCAGCCCAGCCTTAGCGGGGGGATACCAAGAGACCCAGTACTTC. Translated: CASSPALAGGYQETQYF. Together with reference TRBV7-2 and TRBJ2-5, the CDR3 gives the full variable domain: GAGVSQSPSNKVTEKGKDVELRCDPISGHTALYWYRQSLGQGLEFLIYFQGNSAPDKSGLPSDRFSAERTGGSVSTLTIQRTQQEDSAVYLCASSPALAGGYQETQYFGPGTRLLVL.

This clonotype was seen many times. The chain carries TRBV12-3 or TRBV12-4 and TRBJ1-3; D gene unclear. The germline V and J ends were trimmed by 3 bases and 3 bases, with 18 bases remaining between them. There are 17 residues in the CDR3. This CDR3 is CASSFSPGLASGNTIYF. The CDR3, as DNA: TGTGCCAGCAGTTTTTCCCCGGGCCTGGCGAGTGGAAACACCATATATTTT.

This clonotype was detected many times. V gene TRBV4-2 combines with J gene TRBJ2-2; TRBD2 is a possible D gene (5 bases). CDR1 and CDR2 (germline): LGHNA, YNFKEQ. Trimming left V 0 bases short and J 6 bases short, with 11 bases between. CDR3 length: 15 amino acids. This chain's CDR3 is CASSQEYSSPGELFF. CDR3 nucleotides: TGTGCCAGCAGCCAAGAGTATTCTAGCCCCGGGGAGCTGTTTTTT.

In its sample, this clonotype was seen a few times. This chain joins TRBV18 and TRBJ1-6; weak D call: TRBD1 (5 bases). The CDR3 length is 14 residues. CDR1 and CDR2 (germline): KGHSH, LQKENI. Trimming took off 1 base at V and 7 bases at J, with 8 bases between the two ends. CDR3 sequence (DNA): TGTGCCAGCTCACCACGAGCAGGGAATTCACCCCTCCACTTT. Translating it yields CASSPRAGNSPLHF.

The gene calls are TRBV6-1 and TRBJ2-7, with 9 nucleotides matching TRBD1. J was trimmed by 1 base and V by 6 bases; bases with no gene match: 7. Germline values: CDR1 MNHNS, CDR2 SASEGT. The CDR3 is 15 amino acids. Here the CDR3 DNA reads TGTGCCAGCAGCACTGACAGGGGGGTTTCCTACGAGCAGTACGTC. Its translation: CASSTDRGVSYEQYV.

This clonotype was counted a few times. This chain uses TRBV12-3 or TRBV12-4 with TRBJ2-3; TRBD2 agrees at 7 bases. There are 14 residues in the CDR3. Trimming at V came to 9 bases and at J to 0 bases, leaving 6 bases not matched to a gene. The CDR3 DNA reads TGTGCCAGTGTTCGGGGGGATAGCACAGATACGCAGTATTTT. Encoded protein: CASVRGDSTDTQYF.

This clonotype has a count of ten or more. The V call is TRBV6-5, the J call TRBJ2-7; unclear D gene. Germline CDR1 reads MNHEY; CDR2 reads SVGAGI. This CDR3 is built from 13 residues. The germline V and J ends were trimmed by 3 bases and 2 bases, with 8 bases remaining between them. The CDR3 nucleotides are TGTGCCAGCAGTTATCGGGCGACCTACGAGCAGTACTTC. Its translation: CASSYRATYEQYF.

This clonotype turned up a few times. In DNA, the CDR3 is TGTGCCAGCAGCTTATATGGTGTGGAGTTCTACGAGCAGTACGTC. It yields the protein CASSLYGVEFYEQYV. J is TRBJ2-7 and V is TRBV11-2; D is undetermined. V gave up 2 bases and J gave up 3 bases, with 14 bases separating them. This CDR3 has 15 amino acids. The germline gives CDR1 SGHAT, CDR2 FQNNGV.

The CDR3 DNA sequence: TGTGCCAGCAGCTTCTGGGGGACCTACGAGCAGTACTTC. The encoded protein is CASSFWGTYEQYF. V and J are TRBV7-2 and TRBJ2-7; D tentatively reads TRBD1 or TRBD2 (5 bases each). CDR1 is SGHTA and CDR2 is FQGNSA in the germline V gene. V lost 3 bases, J lost 2 bases, and 8 bases lay in between. CDR3 length: 13 amino acids.

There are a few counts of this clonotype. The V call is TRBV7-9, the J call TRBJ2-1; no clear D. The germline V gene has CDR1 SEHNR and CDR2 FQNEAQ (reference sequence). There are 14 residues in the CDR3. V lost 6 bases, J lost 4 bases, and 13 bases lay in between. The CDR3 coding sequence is TGTGCCAGCAGGTCACCCGGCGGTTACAATGAGCAGTTCTTC. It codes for CASRSPGGYNEQFF.

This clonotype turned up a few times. CDR3 bases: TGTGCCAGCAGCGGGCCCGGGACTAGCGGGGGGGCGGGAGATACGCAGTATTTT. Encoded protein: CASSGPGTSGGAGDTQYF. This chain connects TRBV5-4 to TRBJ2-3; 16 positions match TRBD2. The CDR3 has 18 residues. Germline CDR1 SGHNT, CDR2 YYREEE (reference sequence). With V trimmed by 4 bases and J by 5 bases, 10 bases remained unmatched.